The rows below give T cell receptor beta chains drawn from one sample of a study of CD8+ T cells in alopecia areata. Clones were read by immunoSEQ multiplex PCR, and TCRdb kept only the in-frame ones, dropping some. This table holds more than 90,000 clones, 55% to 75% found once. The input for sequencing was CD8+ T cells sorted from blood, taken between weeks 55 and 65, from a patient treated with tofacitinib. These TCRs come from a human donor with alopecia areata. The CDR3 runs from the conserved cysteine through the conserved F or W. D genes are given only for firm matches. Size values are once, few and many counts, or a class for expanded clones, and some rows have none.

abundance	j_gene	v_gene	d_gene	CDR3nt	CDR3aa
.	TRBJ2-3	TRBV2	.	TGTGCCAGCAGTGAGCCCACAGATACGCAGTATTTT	CASSEPTDTQYF
.	TRBJ2-5	TRBV4-2	TRBD2	TGTGCCAGCAGCCAAAATAGCGGGGGGAACCAAGAGACCCAGTACTTC	CASSQNSGGNQETQYF
.	TRBJ2-3	TRBV7-9	.	TGTGCCAGCAGCTTAATAACCGGGCAGGGGAGCACAGATACGCAGTATTTT	CASSLITGQGSTDTQYF
.	TRBJ1-4	TRBV2	.	TGTGCCAGCGGGGGTGAAAAACTGTTTTTT	CASGGEKLFF
.	TRBJ2-7	TRBV5-6	.	TGTGCCAGCAGCTTGTCTTCCTCAGGGTACCTTGAGCAGTACTTC	CASSLSSSGYLEQYF
few	TRBJ2-7	TRBV20-1	.	TGCAGTGCCAAAGAGGGCTACGAGCAGTACTTC	CSAKEGYEQYF
.	TRBJ1-1	TRBV30	TRBD1	TGTGCCTGGAGCCTCGGGACAGCTTGGACCGAAGCTTTCTTT	CAWSLGTAWTEAFF
few	TRBJ2-3	TRBV15	TRBD2	TGTGCCACCAGCAGAGATCTAGCGGGGGGGTACACAGATACGCAGTATTTT	CATSRDLAGGYTDTQYF
once	TRBJ2-1	TRBV30	TRBD2	TGTGCCTGGAGTGCAAGCTCGTCTAGCGGATACAATGAGCAGTTCTTC	CAWSASSSSGYNEQFF
.	TRBJ2-1	TRBV11-2	TRBD2	TGTGCCAGCAGCCCCCAAGGCGGGGGAAACTTCTACAATGAGCAGTTCTTC	CASSPQGGGNFYNEQFF